Reported below is one TCR beta chain. Antigen specificity is unknown. The donor group consisted entirely of healthy Caucasians. The CDR3 is 15 residues long. The V gene end was trimmed by 5 bases and the J gene end by 6 bases; junction bases not matched to a gene: 8. Germline CDR1 and CDR2: SGHNT and YENEEA. MiXCR, run by TCRdb on the 5' RACE reads, gives a single entry per CDR3 protein. The sample carries under 900,000 distinct CDR3 sequences, around 12% recorded once. The data derive from a study of identical twins. Findings of the study overall: While abundant cord blood beta clonotypes carried fewer insertions, memory repertoires showed no such pattern. Excess sharing between twins was weaker in beta out-of-frame sequences.

Another study also made use of these data, one on yellow fever vaccine responses in identical twins. That investigation notes: Reportedly, the T cell response mounted by twins to vaccine seemed partly convergent, partly personalized.

This TCR was sampled from a woman in her late teens or twenties in good health. The sequencing sample was made of PBMCs. V and J are TRBV11-3 and TRBJ2-1; TRBD1 matches 9 bases. The CDR3 bases are TGTGCCAGCAGCCTCCGGGACAGGGTGATCAATGAGCAGTTCTTC. Its translation is CASSLRDRVINEQFF.